These 5 T cell receptor beta chains were all obtained from the same sample, sequenced in a study of blood T cell repertoires in COVID-19. Repertoires were generated with immunoSEQ multiplex PCR, while TCRdb's copy carries only in-frame clones and drops some. In the table there are about 240,000 clones, about 88% of which are singletons. The sequencing sample was made of peripheral blood. Receptors originate from a woman aged 50 to 65 with COVID-19, enrolled during active disease.

The chain links TRBV6-2 or TRBV6-3 to TRBJ1-4; D might be TRBD1 (5 bases). The CDR3 contains 14 residues. Germline assignment: CDR1 MNHEY and CDR2 SVGEGT. Trimming took off 6 bases at V and 8 bases at J, with 16 bases between the two ends. The CDR3 DNA is TGTGCCAGCAGCGACGGCAGGGTCCAAGAAAAACTGTTTTTT. As protein: CASSDGRVQEKLFF.

This sequence joins TRBV5-6 and TRBJ1-2; D perhaps matches TRBD1 (5 bases). The V gene's germline CDR1 is SGHDT and CDR2 YYEEEE. The V gene lost 0 bases and the J gene lost 2 bases, with 8 bases spanning the gap. The length of the CDR3 is 14 residues. CDR3 sequence: CASSLVNRNYGYTF. The CDR3 nucleotides read TGTGCCAGCAGCTTGGTTAACAGGAACTATGGCTACACCTTC.

The V gene is TRBV6-1, the J gene TRBJ1-2; the D gene is possibly TRBD1 (5 bases). CDR1 is MNHNS, CDR2 SASEGT, per germline. Between the trimmed V and J ends, which lost 3 bases and 7 bases, there was a span of 15 bases. The CDR3 extends over 14 amino acids. The CDR3 region is CASSETVSSSGYTF. For the CDR3, the DNA is TGTGCCAGCAGTGAGACAGTAAGTTCGTCTGGCTACACCTTC.

The chain links TRBV5-1 to TRBJ2-1; possibly TRBD1 for D (5 bases). The ends were cut back, 6 bases at V and 3 bases at J, with 22 bases in the middle. CDR1 is SGHRS and CDR2 is YFSETQ in the germline V gene. The CDR3 has 17 amino acids. CDR3 in amino acids: CASTQIKDRQIYNEQFF. In DNA, the CDR3 is TGCGCCAGCACCCAAATTAAAGATCGACAGATCTACAATGAGCAGTTCTTC.

This sequence joins TRBV19 and TRBJ1-1; no definite D call. V dropped 3 bases and J dropped 5 bases, with 10 bases sitting between them. This CDR3 spans 13 amino acids. Per germline, CDR1 LNHDA and CDR2 SQIVND (reference sequence). As DNA, the CDR3 is TGTGCCAGTAGTATCGGGATGAGGACTGAAGCTTTCTTT. Residues: CASSIGMRTEAFF.